This T cell receptor (beta chain) was retrieved from a study of blood T cell repertoires in COVID-19. Study details: COVID-19 samples, acute and convalescent, were from the United States, Italy and Spain.

The CDR3 loop spans 16 amino acids. Trimming removed 0 bases from V and 4 bases from J; junction bases left unmatched: 5. Germline V gives CDR1 SGHRS, CDR2 YFSETQ. A Seattle source enrolled patients during active infection and followed them longitudinally. The data were produced by immunoSEQ multiplex PCR, yet TCRdb's version contains in-frame clones alone and is incomplete. The data contain about 210,000 clones, approximately 80% of them singletons. The rearrangement links TRBV5-1 to TRBJ1-4, with 8 bases fitting TRBD1. The receptor was derived from a woman older than 75 with COVID-19, enrolled during active disease. Sequenced sample: peripheral blood. CDR3 sequence reads: CASSLEGTGRNEKLFF. The CDR3 DNA reads as TGCGCCAGCAGCTTGGAGGGGACAGGCCGTAATGAAAAACTGTTTTTT.